The TCR beta chain under discussion was sequenced for a study of blood T cells in healthy people across ages. V gave up 7 bases and J gave up 3 bases, with 16 bases separating them. The germline V gene encodes CDR1 MDHEN and CDR2 SYDVKM. The CDR3 covers 15 residues. A second PCR of 7 to 11 cycles used a sample-barcoded 5' primer and a J-beta primer mix. TCRdb re-called the 5' RACE reads with MiXCR, one entry per CDR3 protein. The table records roughly 930,000 distinct CDR3 sequences, under 50% of them present only once. Sequenced sample: blood. The sequence was collected from a man aged 25-40 years in good health. This sequence joins TRBV28 and TRBJ1-5; D remains unclear. CDR3 coding DNA: TGTGCCAGCACCTCGCCGACGGGAAACAATCAGCCCCAGCATTTT. Protein sequence: CASTSPTGNNQPQHF.